The T cell receptor (beta chain) under discussion was sequenced for a study of blood T cell repertoires in COVID-19. Study in general: The United States, Italy and Spain provided the acute and convalescent COVID-19 samples. PBMCs, B-cell-depleted T cells, or T cells provided the cDNA or gDNA that made up the material.

As originally analysed: Estimation of nucleated cell counts relied on the amplification of reference gene primers. Using immunoSEQ multiplex PCR, the repertoire was profiled, and TCRdb retains in-frame clones only, with some absent. D and trimming were read from the DNA, whereas the V and J calls and clone size are those reported in that table. The sample records approximately 46,000 clones, approximately 85% being singletons. This CDR3 has 15 residues. V lost 3 bases and J lost 0, with 11 bases in between. Germline V lookup: CDR1 MDHEN, CDR2 SYDVKM. The V gene is TRBV28, the J gene TRBJ1-1; TRBD1 is a possible D gene (5 bases). This receptor was taken from a woman aged 55-70 years with acute or convalescent COVID-19. The sample comprised peripheral blood. CDR3 DNA: TGTGCCAGCAGTTTTGGGGGGAATATGAACACTGAAGCTTTCTTT. Its protein is CASSFGGNMNTEAFF. The whole variable domain, remainder taken from reference TRBV28 and TRBJ1-1, is DVKVTQSSRYLVKRTGEKVFLECVQDMDHENMFWYRQDPGLGLRLIYFSYDVKMKEKGDIPEGYSVSREKKERFSLILESASTNQTSMYLCASSFGGNMNTEAFFGQGTRLTVV.